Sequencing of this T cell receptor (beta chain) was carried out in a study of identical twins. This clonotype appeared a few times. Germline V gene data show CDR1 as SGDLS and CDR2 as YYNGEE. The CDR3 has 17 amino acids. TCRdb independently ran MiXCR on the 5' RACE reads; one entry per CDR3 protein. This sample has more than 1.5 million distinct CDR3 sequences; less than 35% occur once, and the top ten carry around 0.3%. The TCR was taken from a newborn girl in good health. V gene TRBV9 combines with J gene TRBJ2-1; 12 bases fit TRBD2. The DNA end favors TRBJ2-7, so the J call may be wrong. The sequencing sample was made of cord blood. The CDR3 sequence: CASSVTSGSPPYNEQYF. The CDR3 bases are TGTGCCAGCAGCGTGACTAGCGGGAGCCCCCCCTACAATGAGCAGTACTTC.